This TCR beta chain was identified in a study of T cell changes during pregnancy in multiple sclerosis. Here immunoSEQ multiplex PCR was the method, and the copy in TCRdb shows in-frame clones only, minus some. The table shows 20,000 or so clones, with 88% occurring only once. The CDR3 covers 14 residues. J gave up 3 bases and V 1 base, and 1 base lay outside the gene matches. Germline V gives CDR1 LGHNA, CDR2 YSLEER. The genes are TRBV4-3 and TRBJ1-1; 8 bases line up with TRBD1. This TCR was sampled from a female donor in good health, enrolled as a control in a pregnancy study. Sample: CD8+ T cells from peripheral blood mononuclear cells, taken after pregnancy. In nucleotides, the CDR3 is TGCGCCAGCAGCCAAGGCAGGGGGCACACTGAAGCTTTCTTT. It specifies CASSQGRGHTEAFF.